This is a list of T cell receptor beta chains from one sample in a study of blood T cell repertoires in COVID-19. TCRdb's table, derived via immunoSEQ multiplex PCR, lists solely in-frame clones and lacks some. The sample gives 60,000 to 90,000 clones, around 84% of which show up once; around 9.9% is in the top ten. The specimen was peripheral blood. These receptors were collected from a man in his sixties with COVID-19, enrolled during active disease. Both conserved end residues are part of each CDR3. The D gene is left open where the match is weak. Size is omitted from some rows. Given values are once, few, many or a class for expanded clones.

clone_size,d_call,j_call,v_call,cdr3_aa,cdr3_nt
-,TRBD2,TRBJ2-1,TRBV11-3,CASSLVGGGAVEQFF,TGTGCCAGCAGCTTAGTCGGCGGGGGGGCCGTTGAGCAGTTCTTC
-,-,TRBJ1-1,TRBV5-6,CASSQRENTEAFF,TGTGCCAGCAGCCAACGGGAGAACACTGAAGCTTTCTTT
-,TRBD1,TRBJ2-7,TRBV4-1,CASSQTNSPPTGNEQYF,TGCGCCAGCAGCCAAACCAACTCCCCGCCGACAGGGAACGAGCAGTACTTC
-,-,TRBJ1-5,TRBV24-1,CATSEYSNQPQHF,TGTGCCACCAGTGAGTACAGTAATCAGCCCCAGCATTTT
-,-,TRBJ1-6,TRBV27,CASSPFQGQWSPLHF,TGTGCCAGCAGTCCATTTCAGGGGCAGTGGTCACCCCTCCACTTT
-,-,TRBJ1-2,TRBV21-1,CASNNLTDIPSGELYGYTF,TGTGCCAGCAACAACCTAACGGACATCCCGTCGGGAGAACTTTATGGCTACACCTTC
-,TRBD1,TRBJ1-2,TRBV20-1,CSASSGTDVYGYTF,TGCAGTGCTAGTTCCGGGACAGACGTCTATGGCTACACCTTC
-,TRBD1,TRBJ1-1,TRBV5-4,CASSSPGQGNTEAFF,TGTGCCAGCAGCTCGCCAGGACAGGGGAACACTGAAGCTTTCTTT
few,-,TRBJ2-7,TRBV2,CASSEGSGGGYLEQYF,TGTGCCAGCAGTGAAGGTAGCGGAGGGGGCTATCTCGAGCAGTACTTC
-,TRBD1,TRBJ1-4,TRBV5-1,CASSFGQGASANEKLFF,TGCGCCAGCAGTTTCGGACAGGGGGCTTCGGCTAATGAAAAACTGTTTTTT
-,-,TRBJ2-2,TRBV25-1,CASNWGGANTGELFF,TGTGCCAGCAACTGGGGAGGCGCGAACACCGGGGAGCTGTTTTTT
-,TRBD2,TRBJ2-3,TRBV7-9,CASSPPGGATDTQYF,TGTGCCAGCAGCCCTCCGGGGGGGGCTACAGATACGCAGTATTTT
-,TRBD2,TRBJ2-5,TRBV12-3/TRBV12-4,CASSFRGEETQYF,TGTGCCAGCAGTTTTCGGGGGGAGGAGACCCAGTACTTC
once,TRBD2,TRBJ2-3,TRBV5-4,CASSFRRTSVPDTQYF,TGTGCCAGCAGCTTCAGGCGGACTAGCGTCCCAGATACGCAGTATTTT
-,-,TRBJ1-5,TRBV10-3,CAISAVSGQPQHF,TGTGCCATCAGTGCAGTGTCAGGTCAGCCCCAGCATTTT
-,-,TRBJ2-1,TRBV7-2,CASSSDSYNEQFF,TGTGCCAGCAGCTCGGACTCTTACAATGAGCAGTTCTTC
-,-,TRBJ2-7,TRBV21-1,CASSKGGPPYEQYF,TGTGCCAGCAGCAAAGGAGGGCCCCCCTACGAGCAGTACTTC
-,TRBD1,TRBJ1-4,TRBV7-9,CASSPRQGDNEKLFF,TGTGCCAGCAGCCCGAGACAGGGAGATAATGAAAAACTGTTTTTT
-,-,TRBJ1-2,TRBV12-3/TRBV12-4,CASSLNGGRGYTF,TGTGCCAGCAGTTTGAACGGGGGTCGAGGCTACACCTTC
-,-,TRBJ2-3,TRBV7-3,CASSQSTSTDTQYF,TGTGCCAGCAGCCAATCAACTAGCACAGATACGCAGTATTTT
-,-,TRBJ1-4,TRBV6-1,CASSERGYEKLFF,TGTGCCAGCAGTGAAAGAGGGTATGAAAAACTGTTTTTT
-,-,TRBJ2-5,TRBV11-3,CASSLRVGETQYF,TGTGCCAGCAGCCTCAGGGTTGGAGAGACCCAGTACTTC
few,TRBD2,TRBJ2-7,TRBV9,CASSVGSGGFYEQYF,TGTGCCAGCAGCGTAGGTAGCGGGGGGTTCTACGAGCAGTACTTC
-,-,TRBJ1-3,TRBV6-5,CASSYASGVGNTIYF,TGTGCCAGCAGTTACGCATCAGGGGTAGGAAACACCATATATTTT
-,TRBD1,TRBJ1-1,TRBV18,CASSVRGQQNTEAFF,TGTGCCAGCTCAGTACGGGGACAGCAGAACACTGAAGCTTTCTTT
-,-,TRBJ2-5,TRBV2,CASTPQETQYF,TGTGCCAGCACCCCACAAGAGACCCAGTACTTC
-,TRBD2,TRBJ2-5,TRBV18,CASWKGGGGHQETQYF,TGTGCCAGTTGGAAGGGTGGCGGGGGACACCAAGAGACCCAGTACTTC
-,TRBD1,TRBJ1-5,TRBV18,CASSPITGVQPQHF,TGTGCCAGCTCCCCGATCACAGGGGTTCAGCCCCAGCATTTT
-,-,TRBJ1-1,TRBV2,CATTPRQGRTEAFF,TGTGCCACTACCCCCCGGCAGGGAAGGACTGAAGCTTTCTTT
-,TRBD1,TRBJ2-2,TRBV5-1,CASSLGTGTTGELFF,TGCGCCAGCAGCTTGGGGACAGGGACCACCGGGGAGCTGTTTTTT
-,TRBD1,TRBJ1-6,TRBV6-2/TRBV6-3,CASSSGTGGRSYNSPLHF,TGTGCCAGCAGCTCCGGGACAGGGGGCCGCTCCTATAATTCACCCCTCCACTTT
-,TRBD1,TRBJ1-2,TRBV5-5,CASSLVGTGADYGYTF,TGTGCCAGCAGCTTGGTGGGGACAGGGGCGGACTATGGCTACACCTTC
-,-,TRBJ1-6,TRBV25-1,CASSEGAGATPNSPLHF,TGTGCCAGCAGTGAAGGGGCAGGGGCGACACCTAATTCACCCCTCCACTTT
few,-,TRBJ2-7,TRBV28,CASRMQDSYEQYF,TGTGCCAGCAGGATGCAGGACTCCTACGAGCAGTACTTC
-,TRBD1,TRBJ1-2,TRBV9,CASRSPYRGSSYGYTF,TGTGCCAGCAGGTCTCCGTACAGGGGATCCAGCTATGGCTACACCTTC
-,-,TRBJ1-6,TRBV1,CTSSQDSDRDNSPLHF,TGCACCAGCAGCCAAGACTCGGACAGGGACAATTCACCCCTCCACTTT
-,-,TRBJ1-3,TRBV6-4,CASSGSLTIYF,TGTGCCAGCAGTGGGAGTCTCACCATATATTTT
-,-,TRBJ1-2,TRBV9,CASSHSGWGAFLGYTF,TGTGCCAGCAGCCATTCAGGGTGGGGCGCTTTTCTTGGCTACACCTTC
once,TRBD2,TRBJ2-7,TRBV29-1,CSARLAGEYEQYF,TGCAGCGCGAGACTAGCGGGGGAGTACGAGCAGTACTTC
-,TRBD2,TRBJ2-3,TRBV19,CASSIPGLAGEDTQYF,TGTGCCAGTAGTATCCCGGGACTAGCGGGAGAGGATACGCAGTATTTT
-,TRBD1,TRBJ1-2,TRBV5-1,CASSQGQGTYGYTF,TGCGCCAGCAGCCAGGGACAGGGGACGTATGGCTACACCTTC
-,TRBD2,TRBJ2-3,TRBV7-2,CASELAGGDTQYF,TGTGCCAGCGAACTAGCGGGGGGAGATACGCAGTATTTT
-,-,TRBJ1-2,TRBV29-1,CSVASRQANYGYTF,TGCAGCGTTGCTAGCCGACAGGCTAACTATGGCTACACCTTC
-,-,TRBJ1-2,TRBV28,CASSRGRGDYGYTF,TGTGCCAGCAGTCGTGGCAGGGGCGACTATGGCTACACCTTC
-,-,TRBJ1-1,TRBV30,CAWVRASTEAFF,TGTGCCTGGGTCAGGGCTTCGACTGAAGCTTTCTTT
-,-,TRBJ1-2,TRBV7-9,CASSLEGGAADYTF,TGTGCCAGCAGCTTAGAAGGGGGAGCAGCGGACTACACCTTC
-,TRBD2,TRBJ2-7,TRBV28,CASSPSGGLSYEQYF,TGTGCCAGCAGTCCTAGCGGGGGTCTCTCCTACGAGCAGTACTTC
-,TRBD1,TRBJ1-1,TRBV5-1,CASSLSTGIDPEAFF,TGCGCCAGCAGCCTGTCGACAGGGATAGACCCTGAAGCTTTCTTT
-,TRBD2,TRBJ2-3,TRBV28,CASSPLLAGGTDTQYF,TGTGCCAGCAGTCCCCTACTAGCGGGGGGAACAGATACGCAGTATTTT
-,-,TRBJ2-1,TRBV5-1,CASSPLRGASNEQFF,TGCGCCAGCAGCCCGCTCAGGGGTGCTAGCAATGAGCAGTTCTTC
-,TRBD1,TRBJ2-1,TRBV5-1,CASAHFEGTGYNEQFF,TGCGCCAGCGCCCATTTTGAGGGGACAGGGTACAATGAGCAGTTCTTC
-,TRBD2,TRBJ2-3,TRBV10-1,CASSEASGSLDTQYF,TGCGCCAGCAGTGAGGCTAGCGGGAGCCTGGATACGCAGTATTTT
-,-,TRBJ2-7,TRBV11-3,CASSLEKGEGEYEQYF,TGTGCCAGCAGCTTAGAAAAAGGGGAAGGAGAGTACGAGCAGTACTTC
-,-,TRBJ1-5,TRBV7-2,CASSSKTGSNQPQHF,TGTGCCAGCAGCTCCAAGACAGGATCGAATCAGCCCCAGCATTTT
-,TRBD2,TRBJ2-3,TRBV3-1/TRBV3-2,CASSQASGPRTQYF,TGTGCCAGCAGCCAAGCTAGCGGGCCTCGTACGCAGTATTTT
-,TRBD2,TRBJ2-7,TRBV10-3,CAIRGTSAAYEQYF,TGTGCCATCAGGGGGACTAGCGCCGCCTACGAGCAGTACTTC
-,TRBD1,TRBJ1-2,TRBV18,CASSSTGGGYTF,TGTGCCAGCTCATCGACAGGGGGAGGCTACACCTTC
-,TRBD1,TRBJ2-7,TRBV30,CAWETGGSYEQYF,TGTGCCTGGGAGACAGGGGGGTCCTACGAGCAGTACTTC
-,-,TRBJ1-1,TRBV30,CAWSVLGANTEAFF,TGTGCCTGGAGTGTATTAGGAGCGAACACTGAAGCTTTCTTT
-,-,TRBJ2-2,TRBV15,CATSRDGGRVGELFF,TGTGCCACCAGCAGGGACGGGGGAAGGGTCGGGGAGCTGTTTTTT